These T cell receptor beta chains were read from a single sample in a study of response to subunit inactivated influenza vaccine. TCRdb passed the RT-PCR reads through MiXCR, listing each CDR3 protein once. The repertoire has 800,000 or so distinct CDR3 sequences, around 21% of them found once; the top ten carry around 9.6%. Source: PBMCs from blood, taken more than 4 days after vaccination. These receptor sequences come from a man over 45 who received an inactivated influenza vaccine. Each CDR3 is given with its conserved first and last residue. D genes are given only for firm matches. Some rows mark clone size as missing; the rest say once, few, many or name a class of expanded clone.

J | size | V | D | length | CDR3 | DNA
TRBJ1-5 | - | TRBV7-2 | TRBD1 | 15 | CASSLETGYNQPQHF | TGTGCCAGCAGCTTAGAGACAGGGTACAATCAGCCCCAGCATTTT
TRBJ2-5 | few | TRBV6-1 | - | 14 | CASSLKTAQETQYF | TGTGCCAGCAGCCTAAAGACGGCACAAGAGACCCAGTACTTC
TRBJ1-5 | few | TRBV4-2 | - | 16 | CASSQSRATKDQPQHF | TGTGCCAGCAGCCAAAGTCGGGCAACTAAGGATCAGCCCCAGCATTTT
TRBJ2-7 | - | TRBV9 | - | 14 | CASSDLDDSYEQYF | TGTGCCAGCAGCGACCTAGACGACTCCTACGAGCAGTACTTC
TRBJ2-3 | few | TRBV2 | - | 12 | CASSVITDTQYF | TGTGCCAGCAGTGTGATCACAGATACGCAGTATTTT
TRBJ2-7 | many | TRBV12-3/TRBV12-4 | - | 13 | CASSLLDRSEQYF | TGTGCCAGCAGTTTACTAGACCGGAGCGAGCAGTACTTC
TRBJ2-7 | few | TRBV30 | TRBD2 | 17 | CAWSFGDRTSGVYEQYF | TGTGCCTGGAGTTTCGGAGACCGGACTAGCGGGGTCTACGAGCAGTACTTC
TRBJ2-5 | few | TRBV7-2 | - | 13 | CASSQQNQETQYF | TGTGCCAGCAGCCAACAGAACCAAGAGACCCAGTACTTC
TRBJ2-7 | - | TRBV7-8 | - | 16 | CASSGPRGALSYEQYF | TGTGCCAGCAGCGGGCCCCGGGGCGCCCTCTCCTACGAGCAGTACTTC
TRBJ1-5 | - | TRBV12-3/TRBV12-4 | - | 12 | CASSSEDQPQHF | TGTGCCAGCAGTTCTGAAGATCAGCCCCAGCATTTT
TRBJ1-2 | - | TRBV4-1 | - | 13 | CASSQLIGEGYTF | TGCGCCAGCAGCCAATTAATTGGAGAGGGCTACACCTTC
TRBJ2-3 | few | TRBV21-1 | - | 13 | CASSNGTPDTQYF | TGTGCCAGCAGCAACGGGACCCCGGATACGCAGTATTTT
TRBJ2-7 | - | TRBV29-1 | TRBD1 | 13 | CSVARTGGYEQYF | TGCAGCGTTGCTCGGACAGGGGGGTACGAGCAGTACTTC
TRBJ2-2 | - | TRBV10-3 | TRBD2 | 16 | CAISRLAGVLTGELFF | TGTGCCATCAGTAGGCTAGCGGGAGTGTTGACCGGGGAGCTGTTTTTT
TRBJ2-7 | - | TRBV20-1 | TRBD2 | 14 | CSAEVSGATYEQYF | TGCAGTGCTGAGGTTAGCGGGGCCACCTACGAGCAGTACTTC
TRBJ2-1 | few | TRBV7-2 | - | 15 | CASTSEGGVYNEQFF | TGTGCCAGCACCTCTGAAGGGGGGGTCTACAATGAGCAGTTCTTC
TRBJ1-5 | few | TRBV20-1 | - | 16 | CSAFDLSRGGNQPQHF | TGCAGTGCTTTTGACCTATCCCGAGGGGGCAATCAGCCCCAGCATTTT
TRBJ2-6 | - | TRBV10-3 | TRBD1 | 17 | CAIRGQGVTNGANVLTF | TGTGCCATCAGGGGACAGGGGGTAACTAATGGGGCCAACGTCCTGACTTTC
TRBJ1-2 | - | TRBV20-1 | - | 13 | CSARDRRGYGYTF | TGCAGTGCTAGAGATCGAAGGGGCTATGGCTACACCTTC
TRBJ2-7 | - | TRBV7-2 | - | 14 | CASSETGSLYEQYF | TGTGCCAGCAGCGAAACCGGGTCCCTCTACGAGCAGTACTTC
TRBJ2-1 | - | TRBV19 | TRBD1 | 14 | CASSGQGSYNEQFF | TGTGCCAGTAGTGGACAGGGGTCCTACAATGAGCAGTTCTTC
TRBJ1-1 | few | TRBV5-6 | TRBD1 | 16 | CASSLDRGRWDTEAFF | TGTGCCAGCAGCTTAGATAGGGGGCGCTGGGACACTGAAGCTTTCTTT
TRBJ1-3 | few | TRBV20-1 | - | 15 | CSARGYMSDGNTIYF | TGCAGTGCTAGAGGATACATGAGCGATGGAAACACCATATATTTT